This T cell receptor beta chain was captured in a study of follicular helper T cells after annual influenza vaccination. Study-level findings and limits: Successive annual vaccinations recalled a recurrent oligoclonal ICOS+CD38+ cTfh response with influenza-specific clonotypes.

V lost 1 base and J lost 6; bases outside the gene matches: 9. CDR3 length equals 17 residues. CDR1 LGHNA and CDR2 YSLEER come from the germline V gene. Time point: 2015-2016 season, pre-vaccination. A remark on this clone: What it binds is not known.

TCRdb's copy holds only in-frame clones and misses some; the assay was immunoSEQ multiplex PCR. This table holds about 9,200 clones, roughly 80% found once. The chain uses TRBV4-3 and TRBJ1-4; 9 bases are shared with TRBD1. The starting material was CXCR5+ CD38- circulating T follicular helper cells from blood, obtained on the day of influenza vaccination. The subset was: circulating Tfh, non-naive CD4+CXCR5+PD-1+ (ICOS+CD38+ or ICOS-CD38-). This receptor was obtained from an adult who received the influenza vaccine. CDR3 nucleotides: TGCGCCAGCAGCCAAGGGGTGAACAGGGGGCAGTATGAAAAACTGTTTTTT. Translating gives CASSQGVNRGQYEKLFF.